This passage covers 25 T cell receptor beta chains from one sample sequenced in a study of cytomegalovirus exposure and HLA in healthy donors. It was with 60 Vbeta and 13 Jbeta primers that the PCR ran. TCRdb's copy holds only in-frame clones and misses some; the assay was immunoSEQ multiplex PCR. The repertoire holds about 120,000 clones, with about three quarters as singletons. The specimen sequenced was PBMCs. Receptor source: a female donor in good health and CMV-seronegative.

This clone was counted a few times. This chain links TRBV5-1 with TRBJ2-5; TRBD1 agrees at 9 bases. The germline V gene has CDR1 SGHRS and CDR2 YFSETQ. CDR3 length equals 16 residues. Trimming cost V 4 bases and J 5 bases; bases outside gene matches: 12. The CDR3 is CASSLGTGPRIETQYF. DNA for the CDR3: TGCGCCAGCAGCCTAGGGACAGGGCCCCGGATTGAGACCCAGTACTTC.

The chain couples TRBV7-8 to TRBJ2-5; 8 nucleotides match TRBD1. The end of the DNA fits TRBJ2-7 better, so the J call may be wrong. CDR3 size: 15 residues. Germline V gene lookup returns CDR1 SGHVS and CDR2 FQNEAQ. The CDR3 bases are TGTGCCAGCAGCTCTCCGGGACAGGTGGCCTACGAGCAGTACTTC. Amino acids: CASSSPGQVAYEQYF.

V is TRBV30 and J is TRBJ1-5, with D maybe TRBD1 (5 bases). This CDR3 spans 13 amino acids. From germline, CDR1 is GTSNPN and CDR2 SVGIG (reference sequence). V was pared by 3 bases and J by 10 bases, with 16 bases between. CDR3 bases: TGTGCCTGGAGGGGGGGAGGTGGGACCCCCCAGCATTTT. It translates to CAWRGGGGTPQHF.

This clone was seen a handful of times. This chain uses TRBV5-1 with TRBJ1-3; D gene uncertain. This CDR3 has 15 amino acids. Germline-derived CDR1 and CDR2 are SGHRS and YFSETQ. V dropped 1 base and J dropped 0 bases, with 8 bases sitting between them. CDR3 in DNA: TGCGCCAGCAGCTTGTACGGAGACTCTGGAAACACCATATATTTT. The encoded protein is CASSLYGDSGNTIYF. Using reference TRBV5-1 and TRBJ1-3 for the parts outside the CDR3, the full variable domain is KAGVTQTPRYLIKTRGQQVTLSCSPISGHRSVSWYQQTPGQGLQFLFEYFSETQRNKGNFPGRFSGRQFSNSRSEMNVSTLELGDSALYLCASSLYGDSGNTIYFGEGSWLTVV.

The rearrangement links TRBV6-5 to TRBJ2-1; weak D call: TRBD2 (6 bases). Germline lookup yields CDR1 MNHEY and CDR2 SVGAGI. The V end was cut by 6 bases, the J end by 6 bases, with 15 bases between. CDR3 length equals 14 residues. CDR3 loop: CASRWTGDSNEQFF. The CDR3 bases are TGTGCCAGCAGGTGGACGGGAGATAGCAATGAGCAGTTCTTC.

This chain links TRBV19 with TRBJ2-3; D gene unclear. The germline V and J ends were trimmed by 10 bases and 5 bases, with 19 bases remaining between them. This CDR3 spans 14 amino acids. Germline lookup yields CDR1 LNHDA and CDR2 SQIVND (reference sequence). The CDR3 DNA reads as TGTGCCACCTCCCTGGTAGGCGGCGGAGATACGCAGTATTTT. This encodes CATSLVGGGDTQYF.

The chain links TRBV29-1 to TRBJ2-7; TRBD2 is a possible D gene (6 bases). The CDR3 loop spans 15 amino acids. In germline, CDR1 is SQVTM, CDR2 ANQGSEA. Trimming cost V 1 base and J 4 bases, with 17 bases left between them. The CDR3 DNA reads as TGCAGCGTTGAAGGGCTTCGCGGGAAATCTTACGAGCAGTACTTC. Translation: CSVEGLRGKSYEQYF.

This rearrangement joins TRBV6-5 to TRBJ2-1, with D tentatively TRBD2 (6 bases). Germline V gene lookup returns CDR1 MNHEY and CDR2 SVGAGI. V dropped 6 bases and J dropped 5 bases, with 11 bases sitting between them. The CDR3 has 13 residues. CDR3 protein: CASSRDFNNEQFF. CDR3 sequence (DNA): TGTGCCAGCAGCCGGGACTTTAACAATGAGCAGTTCTTC.

V is TRBV11-2 and J is TRBJ2-5; D not certain. Trimming shortened V by 1 base and J by 4 bases, and 7 bases separated the two germline ends. The CDR3 length is 13 residues. From germline, CDR1 is SGHAT and CDR2 FQNNGV. CDR3 residues: CASSLGGAETQYF. As DNA, the CDR3 is TGTGCCAGCAGCTTAGGCGGCGCAGAGACCCAGTACTTC.

The chain uses TRBV2 and TRBJ1-3; D is unclear. Germline V gene data show CDR1 as SNHLY and CDR2 as FYNNEI. V gave up 3 bases and J gave up 2 bases, with 8 bases separating them. The CDR3 loop spans 14 amino acids. The CDR3 loop reads CASSDRVTGNTIYF. As DNA, the CDR3 is TGTGCCAGCAGTGACCGGGTAACTGGAAACACCATATATTTT.

This clone was found a few times. The J gene is TRBJ1-2, the V gene TRBV19; D is possibly TRBD1 (6 bases). Germline V gene lookup returns CDR1 LNHDA and CDR2 SQIVND (reference sequence). This CDR3 has 14 residues. With 7 bases removed from V and 7 bases from J, the gap between germline ends came to 19 bases. CDR3 residues: CASTEGGVQRGYTF. The CDR3 DNA follows: TGTGCCAGTACCGAGGGGGGGGTTCAACGTGGCTACACCTTC.

This clone was detected a few times. This sequence joins TRBV11-2 and TRBJ2-7; 7 nucleotides agree with TRBD1. V gave up 5 bases and J gave up 3 bases; unmatched junction bases: 1. Germline loops: CDR1 SGHAT, CDR2 FQNNGV. There are 12 residues in the CDR3. As DNA, the CDR3 is TGTGCCAGCAGCAGACAGGGCTACGAGCAGTACTTC. The encoded protein is CASSRQGYEQYF.

V is TRBV15 and J is TRBJ2-1; D remains unclear. Trimming took off 5 bases at V and 3 bases at J, with 26 bases between the two ends. The CDR3 has 19 residues. Germline V gives CDR1 LNHNV, CDR2 YYDKDF (reference sequence). CDR3 in DNA: TGTGCCACCAGCCCACGCGGCAGCTGGAGCCCTAATTTCTACAATGAGCAGTTCTTC. This gives the protein CATSPRGSWSPNFYNEQFF.

The V and J genes are TRBV9 and TRBJ2-2; TRBD1 aligns across 8 bases. Germline CDR1 SGDLS, CDR2 YYNGEE. The CDR3 has 19 residues. V lost 2 bases, J lost 0 bases, and 12 bases stayed unmatched. The CDR3 DNA sequence: TGTGCCAGCAGCGTCGGACAGGGTCAGGGGTGGTCGAACACCGGGGAGCTGTTTTTT. Amino acid sequence: CASSVGQGQGWSNTGELFF.

This clone was detected only once. The genes are TRBV2 and TRBJ2-7; D may be TRBD2 (5 bases). The CDR3 length is 16 residues. Germline CDR1 reads SNHLY; CDR2 reads FYNNEI. V lost 1 base to trimming and J lost 2 bases, with 15 bases between them. CDR3 in DNA: TGTGCCAGCAGTGAAGGTGGAGGCAGGCGGGCCTACGAGCAGTACTTC. Amino acids: CASSEGGGRRAYEQYF.

The chain combines TRBV28 with TRBJ2-1; the D gene is possibly TRBD1 (7 bases). Deletions cut 5 bases from V and 7 bases from J, with 18 bases between. CDR3 size: 15 residues. From germline, CDR1 is MDHEN and CDR2 SYDVKM. In DNA form, the CDR3 reads TGTGCCAGCAGTCCTCGACTAGGGGGCTGGAATGAGCAGTTCTTC. Translation: CASSPRLGGWNEQFF.

The chain recombines TRBV5-1 with TRBJ1-1, with 9 bases aligning to TRBD1. Germline CDR1 reads SGHRS; CDR2 reads YFSETQ. V dropped 4 bases and J dropped 4; count of bases not matched to a gene: 5. This CDR3 is 14 amino acids long. CDR3 DNA sequence: TGCGCCAGCAGCGGGACAGGGTTGCGCACTGAAGCTTTCTTT. This codes for CASSGTGLRTEAFF.

In the case of this clone: The sample contains more than one DNA sequence encoding this CDR3. The chain joins TRBV4-1 to TRBJ2-7; 11 nucleotides line up with TRBD2. Losses at the gene ends were 3 bases for V and 3 bases for J; bases not matched to a gene: 10. This CDR3 has 17 amino acids. The germline gives CDR1 MGHRA, CDR2 YSYEKL. CDR3 in DNA: TGCGCCAGCAGCCAGGGGACGTTCGGACTAGCGGGCTACGAGCAGTACTTC. Translation gives CASSQGTFGLAGYEQYF.

J is TRBJ1-4 and V is TRBV30; D is unresolved. The germline gives CDR1 GTSNPN, CDR2 SVGIG (reference sequence). The ends were cut back, 0 bases at V and 8 bases at J, with 16 bases in the middle. The CDR3 sequence is 15 residues long. The CDR3 here is CAWSVPSETQEKLFF. The CDR3 DNA follows: TGTGCCTGGAGTGTACCATCCGAGACACAAGAAAAACTGTTTTTT.

This chain connects TRBV2 to TRBJ2-3; 7 bases are a match to TRBD2. The length of the CDR3 is 14 residues. CDR1 is SNHLY, CDR2 FYNNEI, per germline. V gave up 4 bases and J gave up 3 bases; unmatched junction bases: 4. This CDR3 reads CASSVPAGTDTQYF. CDR3 nucleotides: TGTGCCAGCAGTGTACCAGCGGGGACAGATACGCAGTATTTT.

J is TRBJ2-5 and V is TRBV9, with 12 bases aligning to TRBD2. The CDR3 totals 16 residues. Looked up from germline, CDR1 is SGDLS and CDR2 is YYNGEE. V shed 4 bases, J shed 0 bases, and the junction held 4 bases outside the gene matches. CDR3 nucleotides: TGTGCCAGCAGCACCACTAGCGGGAGGAACCAAGAGACCCAGTACTTC. Translating it yields CASSTTSGRNQETQYF.

V usage is TRBV6-1 and J usage is TRBJ1-3, with a weak D call TRBD1 (5 bases). Germline CDR1 reads MNHNS; CDR2 reads SASEGT. The length of the CDR3 is 18 residues. The V and J ends lost 1 base and 0 bases respectively, with 16 bases between them. This CDR3 is CASSEVSGLQSSGNTIYF. In nucleotides, the CDR3 is TGTGCCAGCAGTGAAGTCTCGGGACTCCAAAGCTCTGGAAACACCATATATTTT.

The J gene is TRBJ1-4, the V gene TRBV5-1; D is undetermined. Germline V CDR1 and CDR2: SGHRS, YFSETQ. The ends were cut back, 2 bases at V and 5 bases at J, with 13 bases in the middle. The CDR3 has 15 amino acids. The CDR3 DNA reads as TGCGCCAGCAGCTTTTCAGCGAGGAAAAATGAAAAACTGTTTTTT. This codes for CASSFSARKNEKLFF.

This chain connects TRBV28 to TRBJ1-5; D perhaps matches TRBD1 (5 bases). Trimming removed 6 bases from V and 4 bases from J, with 10 bases in between. CDR3 size: 13 residues. Germline V CDR1 and CDR2: MDHEN, SYDVKM. The CDR3 loop is CASSRDLNQPQHF. The CDR3, as DNA: TGTGCCAGCAGCAGGGATTTAAATCAGCCCCAGCATTTT.

V usage is TRBV28 and J usage is TRBJ1-1; 11 bases line up with TRBD1. J lost 2 bases, V lost 0 bases, and 8 bases had no gene match. There are 18 residues in the CDR3. Per germline, CDR1 MDHEN and CDR2 SYDVKM. The CDR3 sequence is CASSLWTDRGRENTEAFF. The DNA of the CDR3 is TGTGCCAGCAGTTTATGGACGGACAGGGGGCGTGAAAACACTGAAGCTTTCTTT.